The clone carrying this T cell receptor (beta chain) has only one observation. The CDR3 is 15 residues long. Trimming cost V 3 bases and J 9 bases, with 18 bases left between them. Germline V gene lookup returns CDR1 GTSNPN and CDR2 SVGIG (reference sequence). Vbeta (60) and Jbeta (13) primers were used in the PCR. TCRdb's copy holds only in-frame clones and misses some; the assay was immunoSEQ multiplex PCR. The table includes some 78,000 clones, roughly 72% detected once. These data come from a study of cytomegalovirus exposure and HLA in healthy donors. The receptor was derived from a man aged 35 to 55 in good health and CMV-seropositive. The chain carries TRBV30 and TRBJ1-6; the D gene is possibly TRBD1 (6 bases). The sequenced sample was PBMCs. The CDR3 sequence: CAWRRGAPGFSPLHF. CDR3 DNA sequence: TGTGCCTGGAGGCGGGGGGCGCCGGGATTTTCACCCCTCCACTTT.